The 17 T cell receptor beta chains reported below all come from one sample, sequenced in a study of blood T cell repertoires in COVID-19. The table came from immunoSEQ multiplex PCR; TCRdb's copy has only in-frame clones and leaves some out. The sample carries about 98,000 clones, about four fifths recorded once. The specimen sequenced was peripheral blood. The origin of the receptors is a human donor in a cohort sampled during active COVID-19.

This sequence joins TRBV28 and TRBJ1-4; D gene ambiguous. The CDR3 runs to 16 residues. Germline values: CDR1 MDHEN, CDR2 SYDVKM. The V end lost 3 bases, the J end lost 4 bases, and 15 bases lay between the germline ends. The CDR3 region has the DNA TGTGCCAGCAGTTTTTCCCGAAAAGGGAGTAATGAAAAACTGTTTTTT. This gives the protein CASSFSRKGSNEKLFF. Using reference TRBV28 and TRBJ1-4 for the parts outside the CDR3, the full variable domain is DVKVTQSSRYLVKRTGEKVFLECVQDMDHENMFWYRQDPGLGLRLIYFSYDVKMKEKGDIPEGYSVSREKKERFSLILESASTNQTSMYLCASSFSRKGSNEKLFFGSGTQLSVL.

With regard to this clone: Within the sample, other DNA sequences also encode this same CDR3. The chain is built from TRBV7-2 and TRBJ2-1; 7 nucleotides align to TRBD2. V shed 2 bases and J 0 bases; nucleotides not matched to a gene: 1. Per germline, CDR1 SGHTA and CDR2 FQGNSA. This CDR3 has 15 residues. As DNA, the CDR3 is TGTGCCAGCAGCTTATCGGGGGGCTCCTACAATGAGCAGTTCTTC. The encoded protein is CASSLSGGSYNEQFF.

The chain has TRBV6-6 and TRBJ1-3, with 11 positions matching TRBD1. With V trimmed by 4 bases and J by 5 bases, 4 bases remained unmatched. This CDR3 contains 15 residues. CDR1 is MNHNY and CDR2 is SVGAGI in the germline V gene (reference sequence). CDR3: CASSSGTGGRNTIYF. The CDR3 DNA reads TGTGCCAGCAGTTCAGGGACAGGGGGTAGAAACACCATATATTTT.

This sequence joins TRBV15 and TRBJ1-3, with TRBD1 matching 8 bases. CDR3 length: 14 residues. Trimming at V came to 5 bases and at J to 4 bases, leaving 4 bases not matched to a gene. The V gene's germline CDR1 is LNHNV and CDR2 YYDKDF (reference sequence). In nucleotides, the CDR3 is TGTGCCACCAGCCCACGGACAGGGGGAAACACCATATATTTT. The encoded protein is CATSPRTGGNTIYF.

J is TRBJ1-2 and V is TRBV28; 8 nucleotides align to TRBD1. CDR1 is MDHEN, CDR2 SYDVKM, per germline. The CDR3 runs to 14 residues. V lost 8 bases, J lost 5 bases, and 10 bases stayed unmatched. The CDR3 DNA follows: TGTGCCAGCCTCCTGCCAGGGGGCGCGTATGGCTACACCTTC. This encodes CASLLPGGAYGYTF.

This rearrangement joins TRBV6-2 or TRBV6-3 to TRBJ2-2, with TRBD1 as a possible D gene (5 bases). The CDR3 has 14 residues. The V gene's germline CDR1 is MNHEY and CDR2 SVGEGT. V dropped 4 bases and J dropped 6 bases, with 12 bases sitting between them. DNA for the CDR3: TGTGCCAGCAGTTTGCAGGGATCCGCCGGGGAGCTGTTTTTT. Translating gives CASSLQGSAGELFF.

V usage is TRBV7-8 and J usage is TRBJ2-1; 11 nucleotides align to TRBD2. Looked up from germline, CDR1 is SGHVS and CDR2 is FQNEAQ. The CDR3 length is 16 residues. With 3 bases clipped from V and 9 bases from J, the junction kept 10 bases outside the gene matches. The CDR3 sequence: CASSLNPSGGLSEQFF. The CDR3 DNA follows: TGTGCCAGCAGCTTGAACCCTAGCGGGGGGTTATCTGAGCAGTTCTTC.

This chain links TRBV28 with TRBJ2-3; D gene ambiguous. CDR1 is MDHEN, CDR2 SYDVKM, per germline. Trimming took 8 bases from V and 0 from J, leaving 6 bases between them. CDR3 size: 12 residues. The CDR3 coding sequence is TGTGCCAGCCTCCCTAGCACAGATACGCAGTATTTT. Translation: CASLPSTDTQYF.

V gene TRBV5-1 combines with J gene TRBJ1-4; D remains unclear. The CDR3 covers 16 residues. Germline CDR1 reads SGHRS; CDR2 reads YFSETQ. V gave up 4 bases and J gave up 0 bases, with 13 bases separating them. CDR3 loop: CASSPRAGATNEKLFF. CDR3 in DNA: TGCGCCAGCAGCCCCCGGGCGGGTGCAACTAATGAAAAACTGTTTTTT.

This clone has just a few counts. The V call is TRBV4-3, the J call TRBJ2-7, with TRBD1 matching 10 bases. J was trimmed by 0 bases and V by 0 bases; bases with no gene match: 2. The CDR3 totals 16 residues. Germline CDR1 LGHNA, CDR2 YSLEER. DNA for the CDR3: TGCGCCAGCAGCCAAGAATGGGACAGGGGCTCCTACGAGCAGTACTTC. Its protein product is CASSQEWDRGSYEQYF.

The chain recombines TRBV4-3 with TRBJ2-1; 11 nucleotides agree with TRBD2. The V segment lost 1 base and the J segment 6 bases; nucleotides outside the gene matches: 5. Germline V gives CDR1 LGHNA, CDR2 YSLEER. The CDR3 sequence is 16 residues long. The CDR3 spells CASSQALAGGRNEQFF. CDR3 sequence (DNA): TGCGCCAGCAGCCAAGCCCTAGCGGGGGGACGCAATGAGCAGTTCTTC.

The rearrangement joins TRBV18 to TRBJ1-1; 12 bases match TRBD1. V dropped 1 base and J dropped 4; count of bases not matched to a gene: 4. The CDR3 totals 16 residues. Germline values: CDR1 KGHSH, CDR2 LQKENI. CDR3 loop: CASSPQGTGGGTEAFF. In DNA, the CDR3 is TGTGCCAGCTCACCACAGGGGACAGGGGGCGGCACTGAAGCTTTCTTT.

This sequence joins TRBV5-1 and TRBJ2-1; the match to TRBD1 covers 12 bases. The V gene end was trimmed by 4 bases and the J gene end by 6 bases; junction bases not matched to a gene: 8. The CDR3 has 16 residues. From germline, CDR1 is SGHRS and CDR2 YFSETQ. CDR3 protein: CASSPGGTGGFNEQFF. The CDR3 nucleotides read TGCGCCAGCAGCCCCGGCGGGACAGGGGGCTTCAATGAGCAGTTCTTC.

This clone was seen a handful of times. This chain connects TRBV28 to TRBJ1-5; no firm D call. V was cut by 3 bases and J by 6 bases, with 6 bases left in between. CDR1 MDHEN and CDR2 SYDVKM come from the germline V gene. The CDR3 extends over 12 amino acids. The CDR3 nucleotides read TGTGCCAGCAGTTTTAGTAGTCAGCCCCAGCATTTT. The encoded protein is CASSFSSQPQHF.

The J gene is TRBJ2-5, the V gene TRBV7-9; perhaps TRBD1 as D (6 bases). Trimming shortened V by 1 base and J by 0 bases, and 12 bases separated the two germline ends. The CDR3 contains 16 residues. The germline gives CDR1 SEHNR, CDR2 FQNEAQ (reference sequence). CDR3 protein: CASSLGQATYQETQYF. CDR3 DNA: TGTGCCAGCAGCTTAGGACAGGCGACGTACCAAGAGACCCAGTACTTC.

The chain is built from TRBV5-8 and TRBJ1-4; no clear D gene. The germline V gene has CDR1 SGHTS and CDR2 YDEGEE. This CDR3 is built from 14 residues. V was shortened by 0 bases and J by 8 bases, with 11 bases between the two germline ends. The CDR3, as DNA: TGTGCCAGCAGCTTGGGCCCCGGTTACGAAAAACTGTTTTTT. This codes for CASSLGPGYEKLFF.

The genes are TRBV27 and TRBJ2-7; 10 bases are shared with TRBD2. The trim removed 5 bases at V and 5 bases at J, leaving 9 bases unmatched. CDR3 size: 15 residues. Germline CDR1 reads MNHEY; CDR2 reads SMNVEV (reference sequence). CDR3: CASSASGGAFHEQYF. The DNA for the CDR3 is TGTGCCAGCAGTGCCAGCGGGGGGGCCTTCCACGAGCAGTACTTC.